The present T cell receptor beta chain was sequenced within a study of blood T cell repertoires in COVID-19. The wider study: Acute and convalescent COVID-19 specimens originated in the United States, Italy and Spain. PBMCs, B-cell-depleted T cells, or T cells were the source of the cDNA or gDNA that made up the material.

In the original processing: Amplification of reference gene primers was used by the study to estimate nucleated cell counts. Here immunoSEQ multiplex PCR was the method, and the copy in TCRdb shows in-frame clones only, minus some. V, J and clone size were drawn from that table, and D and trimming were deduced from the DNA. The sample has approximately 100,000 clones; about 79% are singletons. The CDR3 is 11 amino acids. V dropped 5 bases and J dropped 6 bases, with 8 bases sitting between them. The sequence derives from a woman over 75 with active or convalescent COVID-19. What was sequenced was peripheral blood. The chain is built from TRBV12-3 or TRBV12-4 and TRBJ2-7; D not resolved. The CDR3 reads CASSPGGEQYF. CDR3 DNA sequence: TGTGCCAGCAGTCCAGGTGGCGAGCAGTACTTC.